The rows below give T cell receptor beta chains drawn from one sample of a study of shared clonotypes between healthy human individuals. The assay was immunoSEQ multiplex PCR, and TCRdb's table has in-frame clones only and misses some. The sample contains about 580,000 clones, 98% of which appear only once. The sample consisted of naive CD8+ T cells sorted from blood. These receptor sequences come from a young man in good health. Both conserved end residues are trimmed from each CDR3. D genes are given only for firm matches.

TRBV27,TRBJ2-7,NA,ASSLSGQAYEQY
TRBV12-1,TRBJ2-1,NA,ASSFPPAGTLGYNEQF
TRBV7-9,TRBJ1-1,TRBD1,ASSLDLRDRGQDTEAF
TRBV29-1,TRBJ2-1,NA,SVELAGYEQF
TRBV27,TRBJ2-7,TRBD2,ASSYNPGGYEQY
TRBV14,TRBJ1-1,NA,ASSPWGTEAF
TRBV27,TRBJ2-3,NA,ASSFLEAHTDTQY
TRBV6-4,TRBJ2-3,NA,ASPSTDTQY
TRBV29-1,TRBJ1-4,TRBD1,SVEVRGRGDEKLF
TRBV10-2,TRBJ2-7,TRBD1,ASSGQGANEQY
TRBV11-3,TRBJ2-5,NA,ASSLEGETQY
TRBV7-9,TRBJ2-1,NA,ASSIATSSYNEQF
TRBV5-8,TRBJ2-7,TRBD1,ASSKPGQDYEQY
TRBV27,TRBJ2-2,NA,ASSAGTLTGELF
TRBV5-3,TRBJ2-1,NA,ARRKDEQF
TRBV4-1,TRBJ2-5,NA,ASSQIDSLETQY
TRBV14,TRBJ2-7,TRBD2,ASSQVFGLGSYEQY
TRBV19,TRBJ2-7,NA,ASSSPTGPTPYEQY
TRBV6-4,TRBJ1-3,NA,ASSDRGEAGNTIY
TRBV4-1,TRBJ1-5,TRBD1,ASSQGTPGQGVYSNQPQH
TRBV27,TRBJ1-2,TRBD1,ASRRTGGHGYT
TRBV7-2,TRBJ1-5,NA,ASSSYMGSNQPQH
TRBV9,TRBJ1-2,NA,ASGGHLNYGYT
TRBV27,TRBJ2-3,TRBD2,ASSLLAGGTDTQY
TRBV7-9,TRBJ1-1,NA,ASSLWADEAF
TRBV10-1,TRBJ2-2,TRBD2,ASSAGLAGEFTGELF
TRBV18,TRBJ2-1,TRBD2,ASSRPGLAGRADEQF
TRBV7-9,TRBJ2-2,NA,ASSGRSGELF
TRBV20-1,TRBJ1-4,NA,SARSREKLF
TRBV7-9,TRBJ2-6,NA,ASSSPPRSGANVLT
TRBV11-2,TRBJ1-4,TRBD1,ASSFQGANEKLF
TRBV29-1,TRBJ2-5,TRBD2,SAPDLADQETQY
TRBV7-3,TRBJ2-1,NA,ASSSPNHNEQF
TRBV7-6,TRBJ2-7,NA,ASSPGLLSYEQY
TRBV7-9,TRBJ2-7,NA,ASTTQPYEQY
TRBV7-8,TRBJ2-5,TRBD2,ASSFSPGGRETQY
TRBV2,TRBJ2-7,NA,ASSEDRDQSAYEQY
TRBV14,TRBJ2-2,TRBD2,ASSQNGLAGFHGELF